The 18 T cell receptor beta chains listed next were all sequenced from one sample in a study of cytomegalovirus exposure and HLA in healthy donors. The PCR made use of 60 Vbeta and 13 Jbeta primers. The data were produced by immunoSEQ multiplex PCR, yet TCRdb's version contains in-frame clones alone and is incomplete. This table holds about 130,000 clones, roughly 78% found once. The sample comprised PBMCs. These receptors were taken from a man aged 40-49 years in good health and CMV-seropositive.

In DNA, the CDR3 is TGTGCCAGCAGTTCGACCCGGGAGAAAGAAAAACTGTTTTTT. Its protein is CASSSTREKEKLFF. The V gene is TRBV6-5, the J gene TRBJ1-4; no clear D gene. The CDR3 contains 14 residues. Trimming removed 4 bases from V and 8 bases from J, with 14 bases in between. Germline assignment: CDR1 MNHEY and CDR2 SVGAGI.

This CDR3 is CATHTGGVGYGYTF. In nucleotides, the CDR3 is TGTGCCACCCATACAGGGGGCGTTGGTTATGGCTACACCTTC. J is TRBJ1-2 and V is TRBV10-3, with 9 positions matching TRBD1. V shed 10 bases, J shed 5 bases, and the junction held 11 bases outside the gene matches. Germline values: CDR1 ENHRY, CDR2 SYGVKD. The CDR3 has 14 residues.

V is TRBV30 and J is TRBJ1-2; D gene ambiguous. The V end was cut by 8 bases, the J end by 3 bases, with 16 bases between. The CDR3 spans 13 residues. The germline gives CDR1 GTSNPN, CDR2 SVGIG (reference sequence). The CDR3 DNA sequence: TGTGCCCATACCATCGCCAGTGACTATGGCTACACCTTC. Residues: CAHTIASDYGYTF.

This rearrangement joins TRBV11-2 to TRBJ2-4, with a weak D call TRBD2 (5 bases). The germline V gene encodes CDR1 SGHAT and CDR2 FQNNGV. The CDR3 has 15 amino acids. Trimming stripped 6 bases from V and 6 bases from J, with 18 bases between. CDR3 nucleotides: TGTGCCAGCAGTTTTTACTCGGGAAAAGGAAACATTCAGTACTTC. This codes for CASSFYSGKGNIQYF.

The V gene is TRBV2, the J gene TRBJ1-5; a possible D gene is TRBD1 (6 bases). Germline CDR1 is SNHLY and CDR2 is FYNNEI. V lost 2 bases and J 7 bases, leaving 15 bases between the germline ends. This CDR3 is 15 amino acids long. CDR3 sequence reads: CASSETRGIVQPQHF. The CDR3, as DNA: TGTGCCAGCAGTGAAACCAGGGGAATCGTACAGCCCCAGCATTTT.

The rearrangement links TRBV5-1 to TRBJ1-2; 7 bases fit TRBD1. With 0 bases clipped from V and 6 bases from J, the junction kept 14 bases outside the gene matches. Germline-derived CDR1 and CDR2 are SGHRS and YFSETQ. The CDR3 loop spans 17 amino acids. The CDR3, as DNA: TGCGCCAGCAGCTTGGGGAGTCTCGGGCAGGGGGAGGATGGCTACACCTTC. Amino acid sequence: CASSLGSLGQGEDGYTF.

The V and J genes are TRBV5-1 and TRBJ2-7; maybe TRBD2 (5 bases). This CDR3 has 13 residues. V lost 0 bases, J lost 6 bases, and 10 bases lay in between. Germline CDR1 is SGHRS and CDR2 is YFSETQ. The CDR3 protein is CASSLAGKGEQYF. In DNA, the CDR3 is TGCGCCAGCAGCTTGGCGGGGAAGGGCGAGCAGTACTTC.

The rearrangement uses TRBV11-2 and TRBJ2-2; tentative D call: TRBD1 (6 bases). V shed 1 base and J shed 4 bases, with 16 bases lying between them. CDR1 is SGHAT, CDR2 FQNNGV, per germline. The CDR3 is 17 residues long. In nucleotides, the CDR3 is TGTGCCAGCAGCTTAGCTCCCCGGACAGTGATCACCGGGGAGCTGTTTTTT. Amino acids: CASSLAPRTVITGELFF.

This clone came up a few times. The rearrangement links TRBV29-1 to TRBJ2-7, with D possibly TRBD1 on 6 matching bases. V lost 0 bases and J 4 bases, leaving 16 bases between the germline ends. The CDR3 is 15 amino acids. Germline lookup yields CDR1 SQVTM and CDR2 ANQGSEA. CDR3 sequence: CSVEDPGGTTYEQYF. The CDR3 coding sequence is TGCAGCGTTGAAGATCCAGGTGGGACAACTTACGAGCAGTACTTC.

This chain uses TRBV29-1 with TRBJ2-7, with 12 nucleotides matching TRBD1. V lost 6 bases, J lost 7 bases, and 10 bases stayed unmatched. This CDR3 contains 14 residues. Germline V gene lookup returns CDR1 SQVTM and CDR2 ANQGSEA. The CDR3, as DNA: TGCAGCGTCCCCACCGGGACAGGGGGCCCGGAGCAGTACTTC. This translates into CSVPTGTGGPEQYF.

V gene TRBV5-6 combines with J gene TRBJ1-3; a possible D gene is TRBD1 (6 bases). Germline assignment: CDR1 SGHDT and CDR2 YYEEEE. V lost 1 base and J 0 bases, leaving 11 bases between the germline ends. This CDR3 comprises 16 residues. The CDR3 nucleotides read TGTGCCAGCAGCTTGCCAGGGGACCCCTCTGGAAACACCATATATTTT. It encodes CASSLPGDPSGNTIYF. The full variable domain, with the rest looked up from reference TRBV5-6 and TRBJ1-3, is DAGVTQSPTHLIKTRGQQVTLRCSPKSGHDTVSWYQQALGQGPQFIFQYYEEEERQRGNFPDRFSGHQFPNYSSELNVNALLLGDSALYLCASSLPGDPSGNTIYFGEGSWLTVV.

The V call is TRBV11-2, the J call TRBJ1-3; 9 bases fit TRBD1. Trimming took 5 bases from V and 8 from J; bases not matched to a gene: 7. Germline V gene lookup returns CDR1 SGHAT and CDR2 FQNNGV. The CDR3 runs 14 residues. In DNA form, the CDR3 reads TGTGCCAGCAGCCTCCGGGACAGGGAATACACCATATATTTT. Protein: CASSLRDREYTIYF.

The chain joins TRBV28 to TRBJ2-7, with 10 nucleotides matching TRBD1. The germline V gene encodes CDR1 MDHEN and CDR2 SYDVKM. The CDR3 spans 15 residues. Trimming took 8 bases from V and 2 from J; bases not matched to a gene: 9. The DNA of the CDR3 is TGTGCCAGCCCGCCTGGGACAGGGGTCACCTACGAGCAGTACTTC. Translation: CASPPGTGVTYEQYF.

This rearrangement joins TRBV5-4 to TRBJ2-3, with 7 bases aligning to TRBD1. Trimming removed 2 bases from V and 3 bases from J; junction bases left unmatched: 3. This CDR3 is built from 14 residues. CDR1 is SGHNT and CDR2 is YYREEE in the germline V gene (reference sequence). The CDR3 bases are TGTGCCAGCAGCTTCGACAGGGTAACAGATACGCAGTATTTT. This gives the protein CASSFDRVTDTQYF.

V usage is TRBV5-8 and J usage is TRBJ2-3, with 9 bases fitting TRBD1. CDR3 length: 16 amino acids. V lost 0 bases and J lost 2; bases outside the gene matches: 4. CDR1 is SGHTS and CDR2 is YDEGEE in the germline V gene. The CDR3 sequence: CASSLDRGLTTDTQYF. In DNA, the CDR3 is TGTGCCAGCAGCTTGGACAGGGGGCTTACCACAGATACGCAGTATTTT.

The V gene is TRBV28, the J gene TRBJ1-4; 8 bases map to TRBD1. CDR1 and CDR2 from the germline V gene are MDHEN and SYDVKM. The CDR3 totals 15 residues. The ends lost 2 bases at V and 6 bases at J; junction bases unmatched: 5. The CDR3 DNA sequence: TGTGCCAGCAGTTTACCGACAGGGGCTTATGAAAAACTGTTTTTT. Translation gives CASSLPTGAYEKLFF.

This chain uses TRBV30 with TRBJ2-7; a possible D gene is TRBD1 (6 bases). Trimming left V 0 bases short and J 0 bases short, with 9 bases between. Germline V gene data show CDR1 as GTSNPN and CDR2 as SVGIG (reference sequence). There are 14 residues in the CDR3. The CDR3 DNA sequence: TGTGCCTGGAGTGTACAGGGCAGCTCCTACGAGCAGTACTTC. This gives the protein CAWSVQGSSYEQYF.

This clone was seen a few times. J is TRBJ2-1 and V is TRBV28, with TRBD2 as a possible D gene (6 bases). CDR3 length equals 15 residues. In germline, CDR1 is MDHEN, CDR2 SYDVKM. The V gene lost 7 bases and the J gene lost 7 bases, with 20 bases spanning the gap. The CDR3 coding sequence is TGTGCCAGCAAACTACCTAGCGCTTTCAAGAATGAGCAGTTCTTC. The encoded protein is CASKLPSAFKNEQFF.